This entry lists 15 T cell receptor beta chains sequenced from one sample in a study of radiation and T cells in renal cell carcinoma. Treatment in this sample: treatment-naive control, cytoreductive nephrectomy. The table came from immunoSEQ multiplex PCR; TCRdb's copy has only in-frame clones and leaves some out. Among about 10,000 clones, 50% to 60% were seen once, and the ten largest hold around 9.7%. The sample here was tumor tissue, taken from a patient whose treatment was nephrectomy without radiotherapy. Receptor source: a man aged 35 to 55 with renal cell carcinoma.

The chain uses TRBV5-5 and TRBJ1-4, with no clear D. The V and J ends lost 0 bases and 7 bases respectively, with 16 bases between them. The germline gives CDR1 SGHKS, CDR2 YYEKEE (reference sequence). The CDR3 length is 16 residues. The CDR3 region is CASSLGSLVYREKLFF. Here the CDR3 DNA reads TGTGCCAGCAGCTTGGGTTCTCTGGTTTACCGTGAAAAACTGTTTTTT.

This chain uses TRBV18 with TRBJ2-7, with D perhaps TRBD1 (6 bases). CDR1 and CDR2 from the germline V gene are KGHSH and LQKENI. V was cut by 5 bases and J by 5 bases, with 13 bases left in between. This CDR3 is built from 13 residues. For the CDR3, the DNA is TGTGCCAGCTCAAGACAGGAAGGGAACGAGCAGTACTTC. Its protein product is CASSRQEGNEQYF. Combining the CDR3 with reference TRBV18 and TRBJ2-7 gives the whole variable domain NAGVMQNPRHLVRRRGQEARLRCSPMKGHSHVYWYRQLPEEGLKFMVYLQKENIIDESGMPKERFSAEFPKEGPSILRIQQVVRGDSAAYFCASSRQEGNEQYFGPGTRLTVT.

In this sample, this clone turned up a few times. J is TRBJ2-7 and V is TRBV19; 7 nucleotides line up with TRBD1. This CDR3 spans 15 amino acids. CDR1 is LNHDA and CDR2 is SQIVND in the germline V gene (reference sequence). After removal of 6 bases from V and 4 bases from J, the junction contained 12 bases not matched to a gene. CDR3 region: CASRRTTGNLYEQYF. The CDR3 DNA sequence: TGTGCCAGTAGACGCACGACAGGGAACTTATACGAGCAGTACTTC.

This chain links TRBV5-1 with TRBJ2-7, with TRBD2 as a possible D gene (6 bases). Trimming removed 2 bases from V and 7 bases from J, with 16 bases in between. Germline assignment: CDR1 SGHRS and CDR2 YFSETQ. The CDR3 covers 14 residues. The CDR3 DNA reads as TGCGCCAGCAGCTTAGGACTACACCAAGGGGAGCAGTACTTC. Amino acid sequence: CASSLGLHQGEQYF.

The J gene is TRBJ2-2, the V gene TRBV10-3; D not certain. CDR1 and CDR2 (germline): ENHRY, SYGVKD. The V end was cut by 2 bases, the J end by 5 bases, with 12 bases between. The CDR3 totals 15 residues. CDR3 sequence: CAISETSQLTGELFF. The CDR3 DNA sequence: TGTGCCATCAGTGAGACTTCCCAATTAACCGGGGAGCTGTTTTTT.

Notes on this clone: This specimen includes other DNA sequences encoding the same CDR3. Here the CDR3 DNA reads TGTGCCAGCTCACCGAAAGGGGGCGGGGAGACCCAGTACTTC. The encoded protein is CASSPKGGGETQYF. The chain employs TRBV18 and TRBJ2-5; 7 nucleotides match TRBD1. V shed 3 bases, J shed 5 bases, and the junction held 6 bases outside the gene matches. Looked up from germline, CDR1 is KGHSH and CDR2 is LQKENI. The CDR3 extends over 14 amino acids.

V and J are TRBV6-1 and TRBJ2-6, with 9 bases identical to TRBD1. Germline CDR1 and CDR2: MNHNS and SASEGT. The CDR3 loop spans 13 amino acids. Trimming removed 10 bases from V and 2 bases from J; junction bases left unmatched: 0. CDR3: CANRGPGANVLTF. In DNA form, the CDR3 reads TGTGCCAACAGGGGGCCTGGGGCCAACGTCCTGACTTTC.

By proportion, this clone is hyperexpanded (1% or more). The chain recombines TRBV6-1 with TRBJ1-3; D might be TRBD1 (5 bases). V was clipped by 6 bases and J by 10 bases, with 10 bases between them. CDR3 size: 11 residues. Germline V gives CDR1 MNHNS, CDR2 SASEGT. The CDR3 sequence: CASRAGGTIYF. The DNA for the CDR3 is TGTGCCAGCAGGGCCGGGGGAACCATATATTTT.

This chain connects TRBV6-6 to TRBJ2-3, with 8 bases identical to TRBD1. Germline CDR1 reads MNHNY; CDR2 reads SVGAGI (reference sequence). V gave up 6 bases and J gave up 8 bases; unmatched junction bases: 10. The CDR3 is 14 residues long. In DNA, the CDR3 is TGTGCCAGCAGGGGTCCCGGGACAGGTGGTACGCAGTATTTT. This codes for CASRGPGTGGTQYF.

The V gene is TRBV7-2, the J gene TRBJ2-7, with a tentative D call TRBD2 (5 bases). In germline, CDR1 is SGHTA, CDR2 FQGNSA. CDR3 length: 13 residues. The V and J ends lost 5 bases and 7 bases respectively, with 15 bases between them. CDR3 sequence: CASSAASSTEQYF. In DNA, the CDR3 is TGTGCCAGCAGCGCAGCCTCTAGCACGGAGCAGTACTTC.

The V and J genes are TRBV10-3 and TRBJ2-1; weak D call: TRBD2 (5 bases). The CDR3 consists of 16 residues. Trimming pared 6 bases from V and 0 bases from J, leaving 15 bases between. CDR1 is ENHRY and CDR2 is SYGVKD in the germline V gene. The DNA for the CDR3 is TGTGCCATCAGGACTGCTACGGGATCCTCCTACAATGAGCAGTTCTTC. This gives the protein CAIRTATGSSYNEQFF.

The chain has TRBV5-1 and TRBJ2-3, with D possibly matching TRBD2 (5 bases). CDR1 and CDR2 (germline): SGHRS, YFSETQ. V was pared by 4 bases and J by 2 bases, with 11 bases between. The CDR3 is made up of 14 amino acids. CDR3 bases: TGCGCCAGCAGCCCCGGACTCGCCACAGATACGCAGTATTTT. Residues: CASSPGLATDTQYF.

This clone was observed a few times. The J gene is TRBJ2-2, the V gene TRBV19, with 10 bases lining up with TRBD2. After removal of 7 bases from V and 3 bases from J, the junction contained 5 bases not matched to a gene. Germline CDR1 is LNHDA and CDR2 is SQIVND (reference sequence). This CDR3 is 15 amino acids long. The CDR3 DNA follows: TGTGCCAGTACCCCCCTAGCGGGAGACACCGGGGAGCTGTTTTTT. As protein: CASTPLAGDTGELFF.

The chain employs TRBV7-8 and TRBJ2-1, with D unresolved. The germline V gene encodes CDR1 SGHVS and CDR2 FQNEAQ. Trimming cost V 1 base and J 0 bases, with 7 bases left between them. The CDR3 has 15 amino acids. The CDR3 bases are TGTGCCAGCAGCTTAGTCATGAGCTCCTACAATGAGCAGTTCTTC. The encoded protein is CASSLVMSSYNEQFF.

This clone has a handful of counts. V usage is TRBV7-9 and J usage is TRBJ1-2; 9 bases map to TRBD1. The CDR3 sequence is 14 residues long. The germline gives CDR1 SEHNR, CDR2 FQNEAQ (reference sequence). Losses at the gene ends were 5 bases for V and 10 bases for J; bases not matched to a gene: 11. CDR3 protein: CASSLPGQGLDYTF. DNA for the CDR3: TGTGCCAGCAGCCTTCCGGGACAGGGACTTGACTACACCTTC. The full variable domain, with the rest looked up from reference TRBV7-9 and TRBJ1-2, is DTGVSQNPRHKITKRGQNVTFRCDPISEHNRLYWYRQTLGQGPEFLTYFQNEAQLEKSRLLSDRFSAERPKGSFSTLEIQRTEQGDSAMYLCASSLPGQGLDYTFGSGTRLTVV.